These 30 T cell receptor beta chains originate from one sample sequenced in a study of cytomegalovirus exposure and HLA in healthy donors. The PCR contained 60 Vbeta and 13 Jbeta primers. TCRdb's table, derived via immunoSEQ multiplex PCR, lists solely in-frame clones and lacks some. The sample includes some 180,000 clones, 65% to 80% of them seen just once. Sequenced: PBMCs. These receptors all come from a woman aged 25 to 39 in good health and CMV-seropositive.

The chain employs TRBV5-4 and TRBJ1-2; possible D gene TRBD1, 5 bases. The CDR3 is 14 amino acids. In germline, CDR1 is SGHNT, CDR2 YYREEE (reference sequence). Trimming stripped 0 bases from V and 8 bases from J, with 14 bases between. The CDR3 is CASSLAGTPGGYTF. The CDR3 DNA follows: TGTGCCAGCAGCTTGGCCGGGACTCCCGGAGGCTACACCTTC.

The V and J genes are TRBV30 and TRBJ2-3; TRBD2 matches 9 bases. The CDR3 length is 15 residues. The germline gives CDR1 GTSNPN, CDR2 SVGIG (reference sequence). Germline trimming cut 2 bases from V and 2 bases from J; bases unmatched to any gene: 5. CDR3 sequence (DNA): TGTGCCTGGAGTTTAGGCGGGGGGGCCACAGATACGCAGTATTTT. Translation: CAWSLGGGATDTQYF. Full variable domain (missing parts from reference TRBV30 and TRBJ2-3): SQTIHQWPATLVQPVGSPLSLECTVEGTSNPNLYWYRQAAGRGLQLLFYSVGIGQISSEVPQNLSASRPQDRQFILSSKKLLLSDSGFYLCAWSLGGGATDTQYFGPGTRLTVL.

In this sample, this clone turned up once. J is TRBJ2-7 and V is TRBV18; a possible D gene is TRBD1 (6 bases). The CDR3 is made up of 13 amino acids. The germline gives CDR1 KGHSH, CDR2 LQKENI. V was cut by 5 bases and J by 0 bases, with 8 bases left in between. CDR3 sequence reads: CASSNRDSYEQYF. In nucleotides, the CDR3 is TGTGCCAGCTCAAACAGGGACTCCTACGAGCAGTACTTC.

On this clone: One end of the junction does not line up with germline, which may come from a read error. The chain combines TRBV7-3 with TRBJ2-7; tentatively, D is TRBD2 (6 bases). The CDR3 has 14 amino acids. Germline CDR1 and CDR2: SGHTA and FQGTGA. The CDR3 nucleotides read TGTGCCAGCAGCATAACCGGGGGATCCTACGAGCAGTACTTC. Encoded protein: CASSITGGSYEQYF.

The genes are TRBV21-1 and TRBJ1-1; the table's D call of TRBD1 was not tested on the DNA. TRBV21-1 is noted as a pseudogene. This CDR3 has 18 amino acids. CDR3 nucleotides: TGTGCCAGCAGCAAAGCGACACCTAGACAGGGGGGGAACACTGAAGCTTTCTTT. Amino acids: CASSKATPRQGGNTEAFF.

The chain has TRBV7-9 and TRBJ1-2; D is unclear. Trimming pared 1 base from V and 6 bases from J, leaving 6 bases between. The CDR3 runs to 12 residues. Germline lookup yields CDR1 SEHNR and CDR2 FQNEAQ (reference sequence). The CDR3 DNA follows: TGTGCCAGCAGCTTAGGGGCGAATGGCTACACCTTC. Protein: CASSLGANGYTF.

The chain couples TRBV5-4 to TRBJ1-2; D is unresolved. V gave up 1 base and J gave up 8 bases, with 9 bases separating them. Germline CDR1 is SGHNT and CDR2 is YYREEE (reference sequence). The CDR3 contains 12 residues. As DNA, the CDR3 is TGTGCCAGCAGCTTGCGACCAGGCGGCTACACCTTC. This translates into CASSLRPGGYTF.

The chain combines TRBV12-5 with TRBJ2-1; TRBD2 agrees at 15 bases. Germline trimming cut 2 bases from V and 10 bases from J; bases unmatched to any gene: 6. Germline CDR1 and CDR2: LGHNT and FRNRAP. The CDR3 has 16 amino acids. This CDR3 reads CASGLPGLAGGREQFF. Here the CDR3 DNA reads TGTGCTAGTGGTTTGCCGGGACTAGCGGGGGGCCGAGAGCAGTTCTTC.

This chain links TRBV28 with TRBJ1-4, with a weak D call TRBD1 (6 bases). The CDR3 loop spans 15 amino acids. V shed 4 bases and J shed 6 bases, with 15 bases lying between them. Germline lookup yields CDR1 MDHEN and CDR2 SYDVKM. CDR3 amino acids: CASSSHRVPDEKLFF. CDR3 DNA: TGTGCCAGCAGTTCCCACAGGGTTCCCGATGAAAAACTGTTTTTT.

This clone was counted a single time. This chain joins TRBV28 and TRBJ1-1; 9 nucleotides agree with TRBD1. This CDR3 region has 15 residues. With 3 bases clipped from V and 4 bases from J, the junction kept 6 bases outside the gene matches. CDR1 and CDR2 from the germline V gene are MDHEN and SYDVKM. The CDR3 DNA reads TGTGCCAGCAGTTTGACAGGGGGAAGGAGCACTGAAGCTTTCTTT. This codes for CASSLTGGRSTEAFF.

The rearrangement links TRBV7-2 to TRBJ1-1, with a weak D call TRBD1 (5 bases). The length of the CDR3 is 13 residues. Germline V gene sequence: CDR1 SGHTA, CDR2 FQGNSA. The CDR3: CAGRGSPNTEAFF. The CDR3 DNA reads TGTGCTGGGCGGGGGTCTCCGAACACTGAAGCTTTCTTT.

The chain combines TRBV9 with TRBJ2-4; no reliable D call. The CDR3 length is 13 residues. Germline-derived CDR1 and CDR2 are SGDLS and YYNGEE. V was shortened by 1 base and J by 5 bases, with 7 bases between the two germline ends. This chain's CDR3 is CASSVMGENIQYF. CDR3 DNA sequence: TGTGCCAGCAGCGTAATGGGCGAAAACATTCAGTACTTC.

This clone came up once. The chain links TRBV28 to TRBJ1-1, with a weak D call TRBD1 (6 bases). The CDR3 is 12 residues long. CDR1 and CDR2 from the germline V gene are MDHEN and SYDVKM. The V end was cut by 8 bases, the J end by 4 bases, with 11 bases between. CDR3 residues: CASGSGATEAFF. In nucleotides, the CDR3 is TGTGCCAGCGGTTCAGGGGCCACTGAAGCTTTCTTT.

The genes are TRBV4-3 and TRBJ2-5; 12 positions match TRBD2. The germline V gene encodes CDR1 LGHNA and CDR2 YSLEER. The trim removed 4 bases at V and 2 bases at J, leaving 5 bases unmatched. The CDR3 spans 16 residues. CDR3 residues: CASSLTSGGTQETQYF. The CDR3 DNA reads TGCGCCAGCAGCCTGACTAGCGGGGGCACACAAGAGACCCAGTACTTC.

The chain is built from TRBV28 and TRBJ1-2, with 8 nucleotides matching TRBD1. The CDR3 totals 14 residues. The germline CDR1 and CDR2 sequences are MDHEN and SYDVKM. V was clipped by 5 bases and J by 4 bases; unmatched bases: 6. CDR3 protein: CASSQDRASYGYTF. CDR3 nucleotide sequence: TGTGCCAGCAGTCAGGACAGGGCCTCCTATGGCTACACCTTC.

V gene TRBV7-9 combines with J gene TRBJ1-5, with a possible D match to TRBD1 (6 bases). Trimming shortened V by 5 bases and J by 7 bases, and 18 bases separated the two germline ends. Germline CDR1 is SEHNR and CDR2 is FQNEAQ (reference sequence). CDR3 length: 15 residues. CDR3 in DNA: TGTGCCAGCAGCGATGACAGGAACTTTGGACAGCCCCAGCATTTT. It specifies CASSDDRNFGQPQHF.

The genes are TRBV28 and TRBJ1-3; TRBD1 agrees at 7 bases. The CDR3 has 14 residues. CDR1 and CDR2 from the germline V gene are MDHEN and SYDVKM. Trimming took 10 bases from V and 0 from J; bases not matched to a gene: 6. CDR3 nucleotides: TGTGCCACAGAAGGGGGCGGCTCTGGAAACACCATATATTTT. Encoded protein: CATEGGGSGNTIYF.

This clone was picked up a small number of times. This chain joins TRBV7-9 and TRBJ2-1; tentatively, D is TRBD2 (7 bases). Germline CDR1 reads SEHNR; CDR2 reads FQNEAQ (reference sequence). V shed 2 bases and J shed 9 bases, with 14 bases lying between them. This CDR3 contains 14 residues. The CDR3 spells CASSLNWEGGEQFF. In nucleotides, the CDR3 is TGTGCCAGCAGCTTAAATTGGGAGGGGGGTGAGCAGTTCTTC.

The chain links TRBV4-3 to TRBJ2-1; the match to TRBD1 covers 8 bases. V trimming: 1 base; J trimming: 3 bases; junction bases outside the gene matches: 2. Germline CDR1 LGHNA, CDR2 YSLEER. This CDR3 spans 15 amino acids. The CDR3 loop reads CASSQGTGRYNEQFF. The CDR3 DNA is TGCGCCAGCAGCCAAGGGACAGGGCGCTACAATGAGCAGTTCTTC.

The chain joins TRBV5-6 to TRBJ2-3, with 9 bases aligning to TRBD2. Germline assignment: CDR1 SGHDT and CDR2 YYEEEE. The trim removed 1 base at V and 1 base at J, leaving 13 bases unmatched. The CDR3 is 19 amino acids. CDR3 amino acids: CASSLLTVLRGGRTDTQYF. CDR3 nucleotides: TGTGCCAGCAGCTTGTTAACAGTTTTGCGGGGGGGCCGCACAGATACGCAGTATTTT.

V is TRBV27 and J is TRBJ1-2, with D maybe TRBD1 (5 bases). The CDR3 covers 14 residues. Germline CDR1 is MNHEY and CDR2 is SMNVEV (reference sequence). V lost 8 bases, J lost 5 bases, and 18 bases lay in between. The DNA for the CDR3 is TGTGCCAGCGGAGCAGGGAGGGGTTTTTATGGCTACACCTTC. It is translated as CASGAGRGFYGYTF.

This clone turned up a few times. V gene TRBV10-3 combines with J gene TRBJ1-2, with TRBD1 matching 10 bases. The CDR3 consists of 16 residues. The V segment lost 8 bases and the J segment 2 bases; nucleotides outside the gene matches: 11. The germline CDR1 and CDR2 sequences are ENHRY and SYGVKD. CDR3: CAIVEIRGQGNYGYTF. For the CDR3, the DNA is TGTGCCATCGTGGAGATTAGGGGACAGGGGAACTATGGCTACACCTTC.

For this clone: An end of the junction does not agree with germline; a read error may underlie this. V gene TRBV7-9 combines with J gene TRBJ1-4; D call uncertain. The CDR3 totals 17 residues. Germline assignment: CDR1 SEHNR and CDR2 FQNEAQ (reference sequence). The CDR3 region has the DNA TGTTCCAGCAGCTTAGCCCCCTCAGGAACCTCGGATGAAAAACTGTTTTTT. Translation gives CSSSLAPSGTSDEKLFF.

The V call is TRBV6-6, the J call TRBJ1-5; possible D gene TRBD1, 5 bases. The CDR3 is made up of 14 amino acids. Trimming pared 5 bases from V and 2 bases from J, leaving 10 bases between. Germline V lookup: CDR1 MNHNY, CDR2 SVGAGI (reference sequence). CDR3 region: CASSTRGGNQPQHF. DNA of the CDR3: TGTGCCAGCAGTACCCGGGGGGGCAATCAGCCCCAGCATTTT.

The V and J genes are TRBV27 and TRBJ1-2, with 7 nucleotides matching TRBD1. The J segment lost 2 bases and the V segment lost 6 bases, leaving 6 bases of the junction unmatched. The germline gives CDR1 MNHEY, CDR2 SMNVEV (reference sequence). This CDR3 has 14 residues. CDR3 amino acids: CASSGQAGNYGYTF. In DNA, the CDR3 is TGTGCCAGCAGCGGACAGGCAGGGAACTATGGCTACACCTTC.

This clone was counted only a few times. J is TRBJ1-5 and V is TRBV6-1, with 7 bases matching TRBD1. Germline V gives CDR1 MNHNS, CDR2 SASEGT. The CDR3 has 15 amino acids. V lost 3 bases, J lost 3 bases, and 5 bases stayed unmatched. CDR3 DNA sequence: TGTGCCAGCAGTGAGCCAGGGGGTTACAATCAGCCCCAGCATTTT. Protein: CASSEPGGYNQPQHF.

V and J are TRBV6-5 and TRBJ1-4; 7 bases are a match to TRBD1. Per germline, CDR1 MNHEY and CDR2 SVGAGI. This CDR3 spans 14 amino acids. V lost 4 bases to trimming and J lost 8 bases; unmatched junction nucleotides: 7. The CDR3 loop is CASSFPQGREKLFF. CDR3 DNA: TGTGCCAGCAGTTTCCCACAGGGGAGGGAAAAACTGTTTTTT.

CDR3 protein: CASSVTSAQYF. In nucleotides, the CDR3 is TGTGCCAGCAGCGTCACTAGCGCCCAGTACTTC. The gene calls are TRBV2 and TRBJ2-5; TRBD2 aligns across 7 bases. Germline V CDR1 and CDR2: SNHLY, FYNNEI. After removal of 6 bases from V and 9 bases from J, the junction contained 4 bases not matched to a gene. The CDR3 consists of 11 residues.

The gene calls are TRBV6-5 and TRBJ2-7, with 9 bases that match TRBD2. The germline V gene encodes CDR1 MNHEY and CDR2 SVGAGI. The CDR3 is 14 amino acids. V dropped 5 bases and J dropped 0; count of bases not matched to a gene: 2. The CDR3 DNA is TGTGCCAGCAGTATTAGCGGGGGCTCCTACGAGCAGTACTTC. This encodes CASSISGGSYEQYF.

The J gene is TRBJ2-7, the V gene TRBV7-6; possibly TRBD1 for D (5 bases). From germline, CDR1 is SGHVS and CDR2 FNYEAQ. Trimming took 2 bases from V and 2 from J, leaving 13 bases between them. The CDR3 runs 15 residues. In DNA, the CDR3 is TGTGCCAGCAGCTTAAACCAGGGTGTTACCTACGAGCAGTACTTC. It codes for CASSLNQGVTYEQYF.